The rows below give T cell receptor beta chains drawn from one sample of a study of a mutant IDH1 vaccine in newly diagnosed glioma. Their cognate antigens are unknown. Profiling relied on immunoSEQ multiplex PCR, and the TCRdb table lists in-frame clones only, not all of them. Found here are 75,000 to 80,000 clones, roughly nine tenths of them singletons; the top ten hold roughly 0.5%. The sample was PBMCs, taken from a glioma patient whose treatment included an IDH1 peptide vaccine. The receptors were sampled from a woman aged 45 to 65 with glioma. CDR3s include the opening cysteine and the closing phenylalanine or tryptophan. Each record gives: clone size, J gene, V gene, D gene, CDR3 DNA, CDR3 protein. D genes are given only for firm matches. The size entry is marked missing in some rows and otherwise reads once, few, many or a size class.

>once|TRBJ2-3|TRBV7-3|NA
TGTGCCAGCAGCTTGGTCCACACAGATACGCAGTATTTT
CASSLVHTDTQYF
>NA|TRBJ2-7|TRBV6-5|TRBD2
TGTGCCAGCAGTTACAATCTAGCGGGAGGGCTCTACGAGCAGTACTTC
CASSYNLAGGLYEQYF
>NA|TRBJ2-2|TRBV12-5|NA
TGTGCTAGTGGCCCCCAGGGTCACGGGGAGCTGTTTTTT
CASGPQGHGELFF
>NA|TRBJ1-1|TRBV14|NA
TGTGCCAGCAGCCAAGTCTTAGGCTCAGGGCCGAACACTGAAGCTTTCTTT
CASSQVLGSGPNTEAFF
>NA|TRBJ2-7|TRBV6-5|NA
TGTGCCAGCAGTTATCGGGGCGGCGAGCAGTACTTC
CASSYRGGEQYF
>NA|TRBJ1-2|TRBV10-3|NA
TGTGCCACCGAGACAGGCTTGCATGGAGGGGGCTACACCTTC
CATETGLHGGGYTF
>NA|TRBJ2-7|TRBV7-2|TRBD2
TGTGCCAGCAGCTTAAGCGGGAGGGGAAACGAGCAGTACTTC
CASSLSGRGNEQYF
>NA|TRBJ2-7|TRBV29-1|TRBD1
TGCAGCGCCGCCGGGACAGGGTTCGAGCAGTACTTC
CSAAGTGFEQYF
>NA|TRBJ2-1|TRBV5-1|TRBD2
TGCGCCAGCAGCTTGGCCGGACTAGCGGTAAGAGATGAGCAGTTCTTC
CASSLAGLAVRDEQFF
>NA|TRBJ1-3|TRBV5-1|NA
TGCGCCAGCAGCTTGGACTCTGGAAACACCATATATTTT
CASSLDSGNTIYF
>NA|TRBJ2-3|TRBV5-3|TRBD2
TGTGCCACCCATGGGGCTAGCGGGCCAACAGATACGCAGTATTTT
CATHGASGPTDTQYF
>once|TRBJ1-1|TRBV9|TRBD1
TGTGCCAGCAGCGTAGCCCCCCTAACAGGGGAAACTGAAGCTTTCTTT
CASSVAPLTGETEAFF
>NA|TRBJ1-2|TRBV21-1|NA
TGTGCCAGCAGCCCTCGACAGGTTGGTCAGTATGGCTACACCTTC
CASSPRQVGQYGYTF
>NA|TRBJ1-1|TRBV7-9|NA
TGTGCCAGCAGCTCAGGGGCAGCGATGAACACTGAAGCTTTCTTT
CASSSGAAMNTEAFF